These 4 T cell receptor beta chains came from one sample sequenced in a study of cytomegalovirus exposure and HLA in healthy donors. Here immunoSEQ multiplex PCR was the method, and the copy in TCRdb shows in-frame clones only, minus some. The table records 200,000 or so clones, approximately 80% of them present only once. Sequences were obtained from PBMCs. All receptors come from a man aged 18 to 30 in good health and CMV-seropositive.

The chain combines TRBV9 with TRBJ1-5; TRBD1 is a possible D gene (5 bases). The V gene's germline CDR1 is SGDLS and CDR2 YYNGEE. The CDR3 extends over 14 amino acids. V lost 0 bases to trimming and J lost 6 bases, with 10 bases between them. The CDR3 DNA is TGTGCCAGCAGCGTAGATCAGGGCATTCAGCCCCAGCATTTT. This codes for CASSVDQGIQPQHF.

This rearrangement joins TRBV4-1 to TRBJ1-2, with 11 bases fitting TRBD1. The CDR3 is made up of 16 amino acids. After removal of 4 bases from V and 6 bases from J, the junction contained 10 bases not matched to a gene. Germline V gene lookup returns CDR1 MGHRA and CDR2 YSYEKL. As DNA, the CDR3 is TGCGCCAGCAGCCCTAGGACAGGGGGCGAAAGGAATGGCTACACCTTC. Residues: CASSPRTGGERNGYTF.

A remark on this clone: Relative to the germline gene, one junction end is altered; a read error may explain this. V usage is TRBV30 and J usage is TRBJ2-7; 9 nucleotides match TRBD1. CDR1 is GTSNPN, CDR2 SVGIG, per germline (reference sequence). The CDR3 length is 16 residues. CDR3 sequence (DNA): TGTGCCTGGGGTGTATCCGGGACAGGGCCAAAATACGAGCAGTACTTC. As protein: CAWGVSGTGPKYEQYF.

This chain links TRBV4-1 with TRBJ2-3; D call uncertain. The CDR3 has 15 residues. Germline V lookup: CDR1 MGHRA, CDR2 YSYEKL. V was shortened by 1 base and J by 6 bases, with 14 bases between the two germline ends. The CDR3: CASSQVPHADDTQYF. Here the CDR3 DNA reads TGCGCCAGCAGCCAAGTTCCCCACGCGGATGATACGCAGTATTTT.